The 24 T cell receptor beta chains below all came from one sample that was sequenced in a study of control samples from healthy donors and cancer patients (dated by TCRdb to the early 2020s). Receptor libraries were prepared by the immunoSEQ multiplex PCR assay. TCRdb stores this immuneACCESS table with in-frame sequences only. Part of the clones is absent; in the studies checked, under half of the shortfall reflects unresolved V genes, and no reason is known for the rest. Within this sample are under 150,000 clones, with about 85% of them counted one time only. Roughly 8.7% of the sample is in the top ten clones. Sequencing was done on a sample of blood. Receptor source: a woman in her thirties in good health.

The V call is TRBV6-5, the J call TRBJ1-3; 10 bases line up with TRBD1. With 2 bases clipped from V and 4 bases from J, the junction kept 2 bases outside the gene matches. Germline V lookup: CDR1 MNHEY, CDR2 SVGAGI. The CDR3 has 15 amino acids. CDR3 residues: CASSYDRGPGNTIYF. In DNA, the CDR3 is TGTGCCAGCAGTTACGACAGGGGGCCCGGAAACACCATATATTTT.

The CDR3 sequence: CAWSQGGDQPQHF. CDR3 coding DNA: TGTGCCTGGAGCCAAGGGGGAGATCAGCCCCAGCATTTT. This chain connects TRBV30 to TRBJ1-5, with D tentatively TRBD1 (6 bases). V dropped 3 bases and J dropped 5 bases, with 11 bases sitting between them. Germline V gene data show CDR1 as GTSNPN and CDR2 as SVGIG (reference sequence). The CDR3 sequence is 13 residues long. The whole variable domain, filled in from reference TRBV30 and TRBJ1-5, reads SQTIHQWPATLVQPVGSPLSLECTVEGTSNPNLYWYRQAAGRGLQLLFYSVGIGQISSEVPQNLSASRPQDRQFILSSKKLLLSDSGFYLCAWSQGGDQPQHFGDGTRLSIL.

The chain combines TRBV5-1 with TRBJ1-1; D gene uncertain. The CDR3 runs to 15 residues. In germline, CDR1 is SGHRS, CDR2 YFSETQ. V was pared by 0 bases and J by 4 bases, with 13 bases between. CDR3 sequence: CASSLARREVTEAFF. CDR3 bases: TGCGCCAGCAGCTTGGCCAGACGAGAGGTCACTGAAGCTTTCTTT.

The V and J genes are TRBV29-1 and TRBJ1-1; D remains ambiguous. V was cut by 2 bases and J by 10 bases, with 14 bases left in between. CDR1 is SQVTM and CDR2 is ANQGSEA in the germline V gene. This CDR3 has 12 residues. Here the CDR3 reads CSVERYVLGAFF. DNA for the CDR3: TGCAGCGTTGAAAGGTACGTTCTGGGAGCTTTCTTT. The variable domain in full, with the rest retrieved from reference TRBV29-1 and TRBJ1-1, is SAVISQKPSRDICQRGTSLTIQCQVDSQVTMMFWYRQQPGQSLTLIATANQGSEATYESGFVIDKFPISRPNLTFSTLTVSNMSPEDSSIYLCSVERYVLGAFFGQGTRLTVV.

The rearrangement uses TRBV12-3 or TRBV12-4 and TRBJ2-7; the D gene is possibly TRBD1 (5 bases). Deletions cut 5 bases from V and 7 bases from J, with 12 bases between. CDR3 length: 12 residues. For the CDR3, the DNA is TGTGCCAGCAGTCGGACACCTGGGGAGCAGTACTTC. Residues: CASSRTPGEQYF.

The chain links TRBV27 to TRBJ1-1; unclear D gene. V lost 6 bases and J lost 4, with 15 bases in between. Looked up from germline, CDR1 is MNHEY and CDR2 is SMNVEV (reference sequence). This CDR3 comprises 14 residues. The CDR3 protein is CASSPEEAITEAFF. The CDR3 DNA sequence: TGTGCCAGCAGCCCCGAGGAGGCGATCACTGAAGCTTTCTTT.

The rearrangement joins TRBV27 to TRBJ1-5, with TRBD1 matching 12 bases. The CDR3 spans 16 residues. Germline V gives CDR1 MNHEY, CDR2 SMNVEV (reference sequence). The trim removed 5 bases at V and 3 bases at J, leaving 5 bases unmatched. CDR3 DNA sequence: TGTGCCAGCAGTATGGGGACAGGGGGCCTCAATCAGCCCCAGCATTTT. It specifies CASSMGTGGLNQPQHF.

This clone was found a few times. V gene TRBV3-1 (or the pseudogene TRBV3-2) combines with J gene TRBJ2-7; TRBD1 aligns across 7 bases. The CDR3 sequence is 16 residues long. CDR1 and CDR2 from the germline V gene are LGHDT and YNNKEL (reference sequence). The trim removed 4 bases at V and 6 bases at J, leaving 15 bases unmatched. CDR3 region: CASSRPLRGSLGEQYF. CDR3 bases: TGTGCCAGCAGCCGCCCGCTCAGGGGGTCTTTAGGCGAGCAGTACTTC.

This sequence joins TRBV10-3 and TRBJ2-1; no clear D gene. CDR1 and CDR2 (germline): ENHRY, SYGVKD. The CDR3 totals 16 residues. Trimming removed 0 bases from V and 2 bases from J, with 11 bases in between. The CDR3 here is CAISESESDAYNEQFF. Here the CDR3 DNA reads TGTGCCATCAGTGAGTCGGAGTCCGACGCCTACAATGAGCAGTTCTTC.

The V and J genes are TRBV2 and TRBJ2-5, with D uncertain. Per germline, CDR1 SNHLY and CDR2 FYNNEI. V lost 7 bases and J 3 bases, leaving 6 bases between the germline ends. The CDR3 has 11 residues. For the CDR3, the DNA is TGTGCCAGCATCGAGGAAGAGACCCAGTACTTC. This sequence encodes CASIEEETQYF.

The chain has TRBV28 and TRBJ1-4; perhaps TRBD1 as D (6 bases). V was shortened by 4 bases and J by 7 bases, with 16 bases between the two germline ends. Germline V gives CDR1 MDHEN, CDR2 SYDVKM. This CDR3 is 15 amino acids long. DNA for the CDR3: TGTGCCAGCAGTTATAGGGACATGCGAGGTGAAAAACTGTTTTTT. It encodes CASSYRDMRGEKLFF. The full variable domain, its missing parts supplied by reference TRBV28 and TRBJ1-4, is DVKVTQSSRYLVKRTGEKVFLECVQDMDHENMFWYRQDPGLGLRLIYFSYDVKMKEKGDIPEGYSVSREKKERFSLILESASTNQTSMYLCASSYRDMRGEKLFFGSGTQLSVL.

V usage is TRBV6-5 and J usage is TRBJ2-7; D not certain. The V and J ends lost 0 bases and 0 bases respectively, with 12 bases between them. Germline CDR1 and CDR2: MNHEY and SVGAGI. The CDR3 has 16 amino acids. CDR3 bases: TGTGCCAGCAGTTACTCGAAGTTTGGGCCCTCCTACGAGCAGTACTTC. It is translated as CASSYSKFGPSYEQYF.

This chain joins TRBV27 and TRBJ1-3; a possible D gene is TRBD1 (5 bases). CDR1 and CDR2 (germline): MNHEY, SMNVEV (reference sequence). The CDR3 length is 14 residues. The V end was cut by 4 bases, the J end by 3 bases, with 10 bases between. The CDR3: CASSSGHHGNTIYF. In DNA, the CDR3 is TGTGCCAGCAGTTCGGGGCACCATGGAAACACCATATATTTT.

V usage is TRBV18 and J usage is TRBJ1-5; the D is unclear. The CDR3 spans 13 residues. CDR1 is KGHSH, CDR2 LQKENI, per germline. V lost 3 bases to trimming and J lost 5 bases, with 8 bases between them. CDR3 nucleotides: TGTGCCAGCTCACCTTCTCAGGATCAGCCCCAGCATTTT. Translating it yields CASSPSQDQPQHF.

V usage is TRBV3-1 (or the pseudogene TRBV3-2) and J usage is TRBJ2-5; perhaps TRBD2 as D (6 bases). The length of the CDR3 is 16 residues. Germline lookup yields CDR1 LGHDT and CDR2 YNNKEL (reference sequence). The V gene lost 0 bases and the J gene lost 5 bases, with 16 bases spanning the gap. As DNA, the CDR3 is TGTGCCAGCAGCCAAGAGCCTAGCGACGGGATGGAGACCCAGTACTTC. Its translation is CASSQEPSDGMETQYF.

The chain carries TRBV5-5 and TRBJ1-2; D possibly corresponds to TRBD1 (6 bases). The CDR3 contains 15 residues. Between the trimmed V and J ends, which lost 2 bases and 0 bases, there was a span of 11 bases. Looked up from germline, CDR1 is SGHKS and CDR2 is YYEKEE (reference sequence). CDR3 DNA sequence: TGTGCCAGCAGCTTTAAGGGACATTCTAACTATGGCTACACCTTC. It yields the protein CASSFKGHSNYGYTF.

This clone has a single count. The rearrangement links TRBV6-5 to TRBJ2-1; 7 positions match TRBD2. The CDR3 totals 15 residues. The ends lost 2 bases at V and 8 bases at J; junction bases unmatched: 9. Germline V gene sequence: CDR1 MNHEY, CDR2 SVGAGI. CDR3: CASSYDREVVYEQFF. The DNA of the CDR3 is TGTGCCAGCAGTTACGACCGGGAGGTTGTCTATGAGCAGTTCTTC.

V gene TRBV6-1 combines with J gene TRBJ2-1, with D hard to call. CDR3 length equals 15 residues. Trimming removed 4 bases from V and 0 bases from J, with 10 bases in between. Germline V gives CDR1 MNHNS, CDR2 SASEGT. The CDR3 here is CASSGTASSYNEQFF. The CDR3 DNA sequence: TGTGCCAGCAGTGGGACCGCAAGCTCCTACAATGAGCAGTTCTTC.

In regard to this clone: One junction end disagrees with the germline gene, perhaps due to a read error. The V and J genes are TRBV7-7 and TRBJ2-3; 7 bases match TRBD2. The CDR3 totals 16 residues. Germline V gene data show CDR1 as SSHAT and CDR2 as FNYEAQ (reference sequence). The CDR3 DNA sequence: TGTGCTAGCAGCCCCCGTCTTAGCGGGAGCACAGATACGCAGTATTTT. Amino acid sequence: CASSPRLSGSTDTQYF.

This chain joins TRBV14 and TRBJ1-2; 9 bases are shared with TRBD1. There are 13 residues in the CDR3. V was pared by 6 bases and J by 7 bases, with 6 bases of the junction left unmatched. Germline V gives CDR1 SGHDN, CDR2 FVKESK. The CDR3 coding sequence is TGTGCCAGCAGACCCGGGACAGGGTCTGGCTACACCTTC. Translating gives CASRPGTGSGYTF.

The CDR3 sequence is CASGRLAGGAETQYF. DNA for the CDR3: TGTGCCAGCGGGAGACTAGCTGGGGGGGCAGAGACCCAGTACTTC. The chain uses TRBV2 and TRBJ2-5; tentatively, D is TRBD2 (7 bases). Trimming shortened V by 8 bases and J by 4 bases, and 20 bases separated the two germline ends. Germline lookup yields CDR1 SNHLY and CDR2 FYNNEI. CDR3 length: 15 residues.

This sequence joins TRBV15 and TRBJ1-2; no clear D. This CDR3 has 12 residues. V lost 5 bases and J lost 1, with 5 bases in between. Germline V gene sequence: CDR1 LNHNV, CDR2 YYDKDF (reference sequence). The CDR3 protein is CATSGFNYGYTF. DNA for the CDR3: TGTGCCACCAGCGGATTTAACTATGGCTACACCTTC.

The CDR3 loop is CASSLWDRGRYEQYF. CDR3 sequence (DNA): TGTGCCAGCAGTTTATGGGACAGGGGGCGCTACGAGCAGTACTTC. The chain combines TRBV27 with TRBJ2-7, with 12 nucleotides matching TRBD1. The CDR3 runs to 15 residues. In germline, CDR1 is MNHEY, CDR2 SMNVEV (reference sequence). The ends lost 1 base at V and 3 bases at J; junction bases unmatched: 1.

J is TRBJ1-4 and V is TRBV2, with no clear D. V lost 7 bases, J lost 3 bases, and 9 bases lay in between. This CDR3 spans 13 amino acids. Per the germline V gene, CDR1 is SNHLY and CDR2 is FYNNEI. The CDR3, as DNA: TGTGCCAGCACCCTCTTCCCTAATGAAAAACTGTTTTTT. Its protein product is CASTLFPNEKLFF.